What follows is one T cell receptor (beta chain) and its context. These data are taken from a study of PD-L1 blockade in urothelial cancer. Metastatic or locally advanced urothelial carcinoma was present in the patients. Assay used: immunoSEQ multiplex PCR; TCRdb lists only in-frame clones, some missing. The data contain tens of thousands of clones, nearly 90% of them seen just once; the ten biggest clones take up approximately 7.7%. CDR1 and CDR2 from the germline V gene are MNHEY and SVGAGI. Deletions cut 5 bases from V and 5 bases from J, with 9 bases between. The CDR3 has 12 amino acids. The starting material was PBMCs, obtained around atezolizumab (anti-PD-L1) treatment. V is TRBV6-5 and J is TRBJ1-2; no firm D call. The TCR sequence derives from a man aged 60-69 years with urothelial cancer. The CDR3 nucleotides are TGTGCCAGCAGTAACGGAGGGTATGGCTACACCTTC. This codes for CASSNGGYGYTF.